This passage covers 29 T cell receptor beta chains from one sample sequenced in a study of response to subunit inactivated influenza vaccine. A single record per CDR3 protein comes from TCRdb applying MiXCR to the RT-PCR reads. The sample comprises 300,000 to 350,000 distinct CDR3 sequences, 22% of which are singletons, and 10% rests with the top ten. This specimen consisted of PBMCs from blood, obtained less than 22 months after vaccination. These receptors came from a man aged 50 to 69 who received an inactivated influenza vaccine.

This clonotype was seen a handful of times. The gene calls are TRBV7-9 and TRBJ2-2, with unresolved D. The germline gives CDR1 SEHNR, CDR2 FQNEAQ (reference sequence). The CDR3 runs 13 residues. Trimming took 1 base from V and 6 from J, leaving 6 bases between them. The DNA of the CDR3 is TGTGCCAGCAGCTTAGAGGCGGCCGGGGAGCTGTTTTTT. Translated, it gives CASSLEAAGELFF.

This clonotype was counted only a few times. The chain is built from TRBV20-1 and TRBJ1-1; unclear D gene. The CDR3 covers 13 residues. Germline V gene data show CDR1 as DFQATT and CDR2 as SNEGSKA (reference sequence). V lost 1 base and J 7 bases, leaving 13 bases between the germline ends. CDR3 sequence reads: CSARGSGGGEAFF. CDR3 nucleotide sequence: TGCAGTGCTAGAGGTTCCGGAGGTGGTGAAGCTTTCTTT.

J is TRBJ1-4 and V is TRBV6-1; D not resolved. CDR1 is MNHNS, CDR2 SASEGT, per germline. The CDR3 runs 13 residues. Trimming took 3 bases from V and 6 from J, leaving 8 bases between them. The CDR3 here is CASSESVDEKLFF. The CDR3 coding sequence is TGTGCCAGCAGTGAGTCCGTGGATGAAAAACTGTTTTTT.

In this sample, this clonotype turned up many times. The J gene is TRBJ1-4, the V gene TRBV12-3 or TRBV12-4; D gene ambiguous. CDR3 size: 14 residues. The V end was cut by 3 bases, the J end by 8 bases, with 13 bases between. This chain's CDR3 is CASSFGTREEKLFF. CDR3 coding DNA: TGTGCCAGCAGTTTCGGCACCCGGGAAGAAAAACTGTTTTTT.

The gene calls are TRBV24-1 and TRBJ1-1; D is unclear. Germline V gene sequence: CDR1 KGHDR, CDR2 SFDVKD. V lost 1 base and J lost 4, with 6 bases in between. The CDR3 has 13 residues. The CDR3 loop is CATSDLSSTEAFF. CDR3 DNA: TGTGCCACCAGTGATTTATCATCCACTGAAGCTTTCTTT.

V gene TRBV20-1 combines with J gene TRBJ2-5, with D tentatively TRBD2 (6 bases). The CDR3 runs to 12 residues. Trimming cost V 6 bases and J 5 bases, with 13 bases left between them. Looked up from germline, CDR1 is DFQATT and CDR2 is SNEGSKA (reference sequence). Written as DNA, the CDR3 is TGCAGTGCCGATAGCGGTGTGGAGACCCAGTACTTC. This translates into CSADSGVETQYF.

The chain has TRBV24-1 and TRBJ1-2; the match to TRBD1 covers 7 bases. Looked up from germline, CDR1 is KGHDR and CDR2 is SFDVKD. V gave up 7 bases and J gave up 1 base; unmatched junction bases: 5. CDR3 length equals 14 residues. The CDR3 nucleotides are TGTGCCACCAGCCTAACAGGGGTTAACTATGGCTACACCTTC. Protein: CATSLTGVNYGYTF.

The genes are TRBV29-1 and TRBJ2-3; no clear D. The CDR3 is 12 amino acids. Germline V gene lookup returns CDR1 SQVTM and CDR2 ANQGSEA. V lost 6 bases to trimming and J lost 2 bases, with 9 bases between them. CDR3 DNA sequence: TGCAGCGTGGCTGGGAACACAGATACGCAGTATTTT. The encoded protein is CSVAGNTDTQYF.

J is TRBJ2-7 and V is TRBV20-1; TRBD1 agrees at 7 bases. This CDR3 has 13 residues. Germline-derived CDR1 and CDR2 are DFQATT and SNEGSKA (reference sequence). V lost 4 bases to trimming and J lost 0 bases; unmatched junction nucleotides: 3. For the CDR3, the DNA is TGCAGTGCTAACCGGGACAGCTCCTACGAGCAGTACTTC. Protein product: CSANRDSSYEQYF.

In this sample, this clonotype turned up a few times. The chain links TRBV7-9 to TRBJ2-1; D may be TRBD2 (5 bases). This CDR3 comprises 14 residues. V was pared by 5 bases and J by 5 bases, with 13 bases between. The germline V gene has CDR1 SEHNR and CDR2 FQNEAQ (reference sequence). The CDR3, as DNA: TGTGCCAGCAGCCAACCCGGGAAGGACAATGAGCAGTTCTTC. Its translation: CASSQPGKDNEQFF.

This clonotype has ten or more counts. This rearrangement joins TRBV12-3 or TRBV12-4 to TRBJ2-1, with D perhaps TRBD1 (6 bases). The CDR3 covers 14 residues. V was shortened by 8 bases and J by 4 bases, with 15 bases between the two germline ends. The CDR3: CASSSPGTYNEQFF. The CDR3 coding sequence is TGTGCCAGCTCTTCCCCTGGGACATACAATGAGCAGTTCTTC.

The chain couples TRBV29-1 to TRBJ2-7, with 11 bases lining up with TRBD1. The V gene end was trimmed by 7 bases and the J gene end by 4 bases; junction bases not matched to a gene: 6. Germline values: CDR1 SQVTM, CDR2 ANQGSEA. The CDR3 extends over 13 amino acids. CDR3 coding DNA: TGCAGCGGCGGACAGGGGGCGCATTACGAGCAGTACTTC. Protein: CSGGQGAHYEQYF.

The CDR3 DNA reads TGTGCCATCAGTGAGTCAGGACAGGGGAACACTGAAGCTTTCTTT. It codes for CAISESGQGNTEAFF. V is TRBV10-3 and J is TRBJ1-1; 8 bases agree with TRBD1. The V gene end was trimmed by 0 bases and the J gene end by 1 base; junction bases not matched to a gene: 1. Germline CDR1 is ENHRY and CDR2 is SYGVKD. The CDR3 contains 15 residues.

In this sample, this clonotype turned up a few times. The chain joins TRBV4-3 to TRBJ2-7; TRBD2 matches at 9 bases. CDR3 length: 17 amino acids. Germline CDR1 LGHNA, CDR2 YSLEER. V shed 0 bases, J shed 2 bases, and the junction held 8 bases outside the gene matches. This CDR3 is CASSQELTSGAAYEQYF. The CDR3 DNA sequence: TGCGCCAGCAGCCAAGAATTGACTAGCGGAGCTGCCTACGAGCAGTACTTC.

The genes are TRBV6-5 and TRBJ1-3, with D unclear. The CDR3 is 15 residues long. CDR1 is MNHEY and CDR2 is SVGAGI in the germline V gene. The ends were cut back, 4 bases at V and 4 bases at J, with 14 bases in the middle. CDR3 loop: CASSFRHGVGNTIYF. DNA of the CDR3: TGTGCCAGCAGTTTCCGACACGGGGTCGGAAACACCATATATTTT.

The J gene is TRBJ1-2, the V gene TRBV7-9; D possibly corresponds to TRBD1 (6 bases). Germline-derived CDR1 and CDR2 are SEHNR and FQNEAQ (reference sequence). There are 15 residues in the CDR3. The ends were cut back, 5 bases at V and 1 base at J, with 14 bases in the middle. The CDR3 coding sequence is TGTGCCAGCAGCCCGAGGACAGCGAGTAACTATGGCTACACCTTC. Its translation is CASSPRTASNYGYTF.

This clonotype showed up many times. The genes are TRBV9 and TRBJ2-5, with TRBD2 matching over 10 bases. With 3 bases clipped from V and 5 bases from J, the junction kept 7 bases outside the gene matches. The CDR3 extends over 15 amino acids. Germline V gives CDR1 SGDLS, CDR2 YYNGEE. The CDR3 sequence is CASSEIAGGGETQYF. CDR3 DNA sequence: TGTGCCAGCAGCGAAATAGCGGGAGGCGGGGAGACCCAGTACTTC.

In DNA form, the CDR3 reads TGTGCCAGCAGCCAAGACCGACAGGGGAACTATGGCTACACCTTC. It is translated as CASSQDRQGNYGYTF. The rearrangement links TRBV4-2 to TRBJ1-2; 8 bases are shared with TRBD1. Trimming removed 0 bases from V and 2 bases from J; junction bases left unmatched: 2. The CDR3 sequence is 15 residues long. CDR1 is LGHNA and CDR2 is YNFKEQ in the germline V gene.

The chain employs TRBV24-1 and TRBJ1-2; 10 positions agree with TRBD1. The germline V gene has CDR1 KGHDR and CDR2 SFDVKD. The junction had 3 bases not matched to a gene; V was cut back by 4 bases and J by 5 bases. The CDR3 runs 14 residues. The CDR3 region is CATSESGQGYGYTF. The CDR3 DNA reads TGTGCCACCAGTGAATCGGGACAGGGGTATGGCTACACCTTC.

There are many counts of this clonotype. The V gene is TRBV14, the J gene TRBJ2-3, with D hard to call. The V end was cut by 3 bases, the J end by 6 bases, with 10 bases between. The CDR3 length is 13 residues. CDR1 and CDR2 from the germline V gene are SGHDN and FVKESK. This CDR3 is CASSQSVGDTQYF. DNA of the CDR3: TGTGCCAGCAGCCAGTCGGTCGGGGATACGCAGTATTTT.

The V and J genes are TRBV12-3 or TRBV12-4 and TRBJ2-5, with D possibly TRBD2 on 7 matching bases. V shed 1 base and J shed 4 bases, with 19 bases lying between them. There are 17 residues in the CDR3. Here the CDR3 reads CASSLGGGGPLRETQYF. The CDR3, as DNA: TGTGCCAGCAGTTTAGGTGGGGGGGGCCCCCTTCGAGAGACCCAGTACTTC.

V usage is TRBV9 and J usage is TRBJ2-2, with 11 positions matching TRBD2. V shed 0 bases and J 6 bases; nucleotides not matched to a gene: 4. Germline assignment: CDR1 SGDLS and CDR2 YYNGEE. CDR3 length equals 16 residues. The CDR3 nucleotides are TGTGCCAGCAGCGTAGATAGCGGGAGGGTTGCCGGGGAGCTGTTTTTT. Amino acids: CASSVDSGRVAGELFF.

The chain joins TRBV4-2 to TRBJ1-4; TRBD1 might be the D (6 bases). There are 15 residues in the CDR3. The germline gives CDR1 LGHNA, CDR2 YNFKEQ. Deletions cut 0 bases from V and 8 bases from J, with 13 bases between. The CDR3 DNA sequence: TGTGCCAGCAGCCAAGAAGGGGGAGTGATCGAAAAACTGTTTTTT. Translation gives CASSQEGGVIEKLFF.

This clonotype was found a few times. The chain recombines TRBV20-1 with TRBJ2-3, with unresolved D. The germline CDR1 and CDR2 sequences are DFQATT and SNEGSKA (reference sequence). V was shortened by 0 bases and J by 0 bases, with 10 bases between the two germline ends. The CDR3 is 15 amino acids. The CDR3 loop is CSARDLDTSTDTQYF. As DNA, the CDR3 is TGCAGTGCTAGAGATCTAGACACCAGCACAGATACGCAGTATTTT.

This clonotype was recorded at least ten times. This chain links TRBV5-1 with TRBJ2-7; no firm D call. Germline V gene lookup returns CDR1 SGHRS and CDR2 YFSETQ. V lost 4 bases and J lost 4, with 6 bases in between. The CDR3 has 11 residues. The CDR3 bases are TGCGCCAGCAGCCAAAATTACGAGCAGTACTTC. Its translation is CASSQNYEQYF.

The chain carries TRBV11-2 and TRBJ2-1; 9 bases map to TRBD1. Germline CDR1 is SGHAT and CDR2 is FQNNGV. Trimming at V came to 0 bases and at J to 9 bases, leaving 9 bases not matched to a gene. The CDR3 runs 16 residues. The CDR3 DNA is TGTGCCAGCAGCTTAGAGAGCGGGACAGGGCTCACTGAGCAGTTCTTC. Translating gives CASSLESGTGLTEQFF.

This clonotype was counted a few times. The CDR3 loop is CASSQDRGRAYGYTF. In DNA form, the CDR3 reads TGTGCCAGCAGCCAAGACAGGGGGCGCGCCTATGGCTACACCTTC. The rearrangement joins TRBV4-2 to TRBJ1-2; 8 bases fit TRBD1. After removal of 0 bases from V and 4 bases from J, the junction contained 4 bases not matched to a gene. Germline loops: CDR1 LGHNA, CDR2 YNFKEQ. CDR3 length: 15 residues.

The CDR3, as DNA: TGTGCCAGCAGCTTAAGGTCGACGCAGTATTTT. Protein sequence: CASSLRSTQYF. V and J are TRBV7-2 and TRBJ2-3; D is undetermined. CDR1 and CDR2 from the germline V gene are SGHTA and FQGNSA. The V and J ends lost 2 bases and 9 bases respectively, with 6 bases between them. The CDR3 is 11 residues long.

In its sample, this clonotype was seen a few times. The chain links TRBV5-1 to TRBJ1-6; the match to TRBD1 covers 7 bases. This CDR3 contains 15 residues. Unmatched junction bases numbered 4, after V lost 0 bases and J lost 7 bases. Germline V CDR1 and CDR2: SGHRS, YFSETQ. In nucleotides, the CDR3 is TGCGCCAGCAGCTTGGGAGGGACAGCAAATTCACCCCTCCACTTT. Translating it yields CASSLGGTANSPLHF.